This entry features one TCR beta chain sequence. Its specificity is not known. CDR3 size: 17 residues. Germline V lookup: CDR1 SEHNR, CDR2 FQNEAQ (reference sequence). The junction had 9 bases not matched to a gene; V was cut back by 5 bases and J by 5 bases. Autoimmune disease history or systemic immunosuppression excluded patients. The data are from a study of OX40 agonist ivuxolimab in advanced cancers. Study observations and caveats: At 0.1 to 3.0 mg/kg, CD4+ and CD8+ blood T cells expanded clonally by week 6.

The protocol was immunoSEQ multiplex PCR, while the TCRdb copy is restricted to in-frame clones and leaves out a portion. Of tens of thousands of clones in the sample, about 87% are singletons; the top ten hold over 20%. This TCR came from an adult with an advanced solid tumor such as melanoma, head and neck, liver or kidney cancer. The specimen was CD4+ or CD8+ T cells sorted from blood, collected in a trial of the OX40 agonist ivuxolimab. The gene calls are TRBV7-9 and TRBJ2-2, with TRBD2 matching over 12 bases. CDR3 amino acids: CASSKTSGSPRTGELFF. DNA of the CDR3: TGTGCCAGCAGCAAGACTAGCGGGAGCCCGAGGACCGGGGAGCTGTTTTTT.